The next 23 T cell receptor beta chains were all read from a single sample in a study of shared clonotypes between healthy human individuals. Using immunoSEQ multiplex PCR, the repertoire was profiled, and TCRdb retains in-frame clones only, with some absent. The data show fewer than 1.6 million clones, with just under 99% seen just once and 0.36% held by the top ten. Specimen: naive CD4+ T cells sorted from blood. Noted subset: CD45RA+ positively selected. The receptors were gathered from a man under 40 in good health.

CDR3 bases: TGCGCCAGCAGCCAAGGTATAAAGAACACTGAAGCTTTCTTT. It translates to CASSQGIKNTEAFF. The rearrangement links TRBV4-3 to TRBJ1-1, with D uncertain. CDR3 length equals 14 residues. The germline gives CDR1 LGHNA, CDR2 YSLEER. Trimming took 1 base from V and 1 from J, leaving 7 bases between them.

This clone was seen only once. V and J are TRBV30 and TRBJ2-7; possible D gene TRBD1, 6 bases. This CDR3 has 14 amino acids. The ends were cut back, 2 bases at V and 3 bases at J, with 14 bases in the middle. The germline V gene has CDR1 GTSNPN and CDR2 SVGIG (reference sequence). CDR3 sequence reads: CAWSRQGRGYEQYF. In DNA form, the CDR3 reads TGTGCCTGGAGTCGTCAGGGGCGCGGCTACGAGCAGTACTTC.

This chain links TRBV2 with TRBJ2-3; 10 nucleotides agree with TRBD2. The CDR3 loop spans 14 amino acids. After removal of 7 bases from V and 4 bases from J, the junction contained 5 bases not matched to a gene. Germline V gene lookup returns CDR1 SNHLY and CDR2 FYNNEI. CDR3 amino acids: CASMSTSGSDTQYF. In DNA, the CDR3 is TGTGCCAGCATGTCGACTAGCGGGTCAGATACGCAGTATTTT.

This chain uses TRBV7-2 with TRBJ1-2, with a tentative D call TRBD1 (5 bases). In germline, CDR1 is SGHTA, CDR2 FQGNSA. V shed 4 bases and J shed 4 bases, with 13 bases lying between them. This CDR3 comprises 14 residues. The CDR3 coding sequence is TGTGCCAGCAGCTCAGTCCAGGGATTCTATGGCTACACCTTC. Protein sequence: CASSSVQGFYGYTF. The full variable domain, in which reference TRBV7-2 and TRBJ1-2 provide the parts outside the CDR3, is GAGVSQSPSNKVTEKGKDVELRCDPISGHTALYWYRQSLGQGLEFLIYFQGNSAPDKSGLPSDRFSAERTGGSVSTLTIQRTQQEDSAVYLCASSSVQGFYGYTFGSGTRLTVV.

This chain connects TRBV11-2 to TRBJ1-5; possibly TRBD1 for D (6 bases). Germline V lookup: CDR1 SGHAT, CDR2 FQNNGV. The ends were cut back, 2 bases at V and 5 bases at J, with 13 bases in the middle. This CDR3 has 15 residues. This CDR3 is CASSLTGATDQPQHF. The CDR3 region has the DNA TGTGCCAGCAGCTTAACGGGGGCAACGGATCAGCCCCAGCATTTT. Using reference TRBV11-2 and TRBJ1-5 for the parts outside the CDR3, the full variable domain is EAGVAQSPRYKIIEKRQSVAFWCNPISGHATLYWYQQILGQGPKLLIQFQNNGVVDDSQLPKDRFSAERLKGVDSTLKIQPAKLEDSAVYLCASSLTGATDQPQHFGDGTRLSIL.

About this clone: This same CDR3 is encoded by further DNA sequences in the sample. The genes are TRBV5-1 and TRBJ2-7, with TRBD1 matching over 9 bases. Germline V gene sequence: CDR1 SGHRS, CDR2 YFSETQ. There are 14 residues in the CDR3. J lost 3 bases, V lost 2 bases, and 3 bases had no gene match. The CDR3 reads CASSLGTGNYEQYF. As DNA, the CDR3 is TGCGCCAGCAGCTTAGGGACAGGGAACTACGAGCAGTACTTC. The complete variable domain, with remaining parts taken from reference TRBV5-1 and TRBJ2-7, reads KAGVTQTPRYLIKTRGQQVTLSCSPISGHRSVSWYQQTPGQGLQFLFEYFSETQRNKGNFPGRFSGRQFSNSRSEMNVSTLELGDSALYLCASSLGTGNYEQYFGPGTRLTVT.

About this clone: At the DNA level, this CDR3 is encoded by other sequences in the same sample as well. This sequence joins TRBV5-1 and TRBJ2-3; D possibly corresponds to TRBD2 (6 bases). The germline gives CDR1 SGHRS, CDR2 YFSETQ. Trimming cost V 2 bases and J 0 bases, with 13 bases left between them. This CDR3 is built from 16 residues. CDR3 amino acids: CASSLAGGLSTDTQYF. The DNA for the CDR3 is TGCGCCAGCAGCTTAGCGGGCGGACTTAGCACAGATACGCAGTATTTT.

This chain connects TRBV15 to TRBJ2-5; 12 positions agree with TRBD2. The trim removed 2 bases at V and 5 bases at J, leaving 12 bases unmatched. This CDR3 spans 18 amino acids. The germline gives CDR1 LNHNV, CDR2 YYDKDF (reference sequence). The CDR3, as DNA: TGTGCCACCAGCAGACCCCCCCGACTAGCGGGAGTAACGGAGACCCAGTACTTC. Its protein product is CATSRPPRLAGVTETQYF.

V is TRBV28 and J is TRBJ2-1, with 10 bases lining up with TRBD2. CDR3 length: 15 amino acids. CDR1 is MDHEN, CDR2 SYDVKM, per germline. V was pared by 5 bases and J by 7 bases, with 8 bases of the junction left unmatched. The CDR3 DNA follows: TGTGCCAGCAGTCCGCCTAGCGGGAGCTTGAATGAGCAGTTCTTC. It yields the protein CASSPPSGSLNEQFF. Full variable domain (remainder filled in from reference TRBV28 and TRBJ2-1): DVKVTQSSRYLVKRTGEKVFLECVQDMDHENMFWYRQDPGLGLRLIYFSYDVKMKEKGDIPEGYSVSREKKERFSLILESASTNQTSMYLCASSPPSGSLNEQFFGPGTRLTVL.

The rearrangement uses TRBV5-5 and TRBJ2-7; TRBD1 or TRBD2 may be the D gene (6 bases each). This CDR3 has 14 amino acids. With 2 bases removed from V and 4 bases from J, the gap between germline ends came to 13 bases. Germline-derived CDR1 and CDR2 are SGHKS and YYEKEE (reference sequence). CDR3 in DNA: TGTGCCAGCAGCTTAATGGGGGGCTGGTACGAGCAGTACTTC. Amino acid sequence: CASSLMGGWYEQYF.

Only one count was recorded for this clone. V and J are TRBV27 and TRBJ2-7; perhaps TRBD1 as D (5 bases). V was clipped by 6 bases and J by 3 bases, with 12 bases between them. Germline V gene lookup returns CDR1 MNHEY and CDR2 SMNVEV (reference sequence). The CDR3 extends over 13 amino acids. This CDR3 is CASRPLDNYEQYF. The CDR3 DNA sequence: TGTGCCAGCAGGCCATTGGACAACTACGAGCAGTACTTC.

V usage is TRBV10-3 and J usage is TRBJ2-5; 7 bases are a match to TRBD1. Per the germline V gene, CDR1 is ENHRY and CDR2 is SYGVKD. The CDR3 sequence is 16 residues long. V lost 0 bases and J lost 3; bases outside the gene matches: 7. The CDR3 loop reads CAISESIRGREETQYF. The CDR3 DNA reads TGTGCCATCAGTGAGTCGATTAGGGGGCGGGAAGAGACCCAGTACTTC.

The chain combines TRBV29-1 with TRBJ2-1, with D unclear. V lost 5 bases to trimming and J lost 3 bases, with 11 bases between them. The CDR3 sequence is 13 residues long. Germline V gene data show CDR1 as SQVTM and CDR2 as ANQGSEA. CDR3 DNA: TGCAGCGTTCCTAGGGCAGTCTACAATGAGCAGTTCTTC. It codes for CSVPRAVYNEQFF.

The V gene is TRBV2, the J gene TRBJ2-2; 8 positions match TRBD1. CDR1 and CDR2 (germline): SNHLY, FYNNEI. The CDR3 contains 14 residues. The V gene end was trimmed by 4 bases and the J gene end by 4 bases; junction bases not matched to a gene: 2. The CDR3 DNA reads as TGTGCCAGCAGTGTAGACAGGGGCACCGGGGAGCTGTTTTTT. Translated, it gives CASSVDRGTGELFF.

J is TRBJ2-7 and V is TRBV2; possibly TRBD1 or TRBD2 for D (5 bases each). The length of the CDR3 is 14 residues. From germline, CDR1 is SNHLY and CDR2 FYNNEI. V gave up 6 bases and J gave up 2 bases, with 14 bases separating them. CDR3 DNA: TGTGCCAGCAGGGAGAGCCGGGGCCCCTACGAGCAGTACTTC. Translated, it gives CASRESRGPYEQYF.

V usage is TRBV28 and J usage is TRBJ2-7; D gene uncertain. The CDR3 runs to 12 residues. Germline CDR1 is MDHEN and CDR2 is SYDVKM. Trimming left V 4 bases short and J 1 base short, with 5 bases between. The CDR3 here is CASSWNSYEQYF. As DNA, the CDR3 is TGTGCCAGCAGTTGGAATTCCTACGAGCAGTACTTC.

The chain couples TRBV9 to TRBJ2-4; D remains ambiguous. V was pared by 2 bases and J by 1 base, with 4 bases between. The germline gives CDR1 SGDLS, CDR2 YYNGEE. The length of the CDR3 is 13 residues. CDR3 nucleotides: TGTGCCAGCAGCGTGGGTGCCAAAAACATTCAGTACTTC. This translates into CASSVGAKNIQYF.

This clone has a single count. V is TRBV18 and J is TRBJ1-5; D gene unclear. Trimming left V 2 bases short and J 5 bases short, with 10 bases between. The germline CDR1 and CDR2 sequences are KGHSH and LQKENI. The CDR3 has 14 residues. This CDR3 is CASSPRRDDQPQHF. In nucleotides, the CDR3 is TGTGCCAGCTCACCAAGGAGGGATGATCAGCCCCAGCATTTT.

This chain connects TRBV30 to TRBJ2-3, with TRBD2 matching over 9 bases. CDR3 size: 14 residues. CDR1 GTSNPN and CDR2 SVGIG come from the germline V gene (reference sequence). The trim removed 2 bases at V and 5 bases at J, leaving 5 bases unmatched. CDR3 DNA sequence: TGTGCCTGGAGTCGCGGGAGGGGGAAAGATACGCAGTATTTT. This encodes CAWSRGRGKDTQYF.

J is TRBJ1-3 and V is TRBV7-2; D remains ambiguous. The length of the CDR3 is 17 residues. Germline V gene data show CDR1 as SGHTA and CDR2 as FQGNSA. Between the trimmed V and J ends, which lost 1 base and 0 bases, there was a span of 13 bases. CDR3 sequence reads: CASSLGPPGSSGNTIYF. The CDR3 region has the DNA TGTGCCAGCAGCTTAGGGCCCCCCGGCAGCTCTGGAAACACCATATATTTT.

The gene calls are TRBV9 and TRBJ1-2; D gene unclear. The ends were cut back, 0 bases at V and 0 bases at J, with 12 bases in the middle. The CDR3 runs to 16 residues. The germline V gene encodes CDR1 SGDLS and CDR2 YYNGEE. CDR3 sequence: CASSVASGFTNYGYTF. The CDR3 DNA sequence: TGTGCCAGCAGCGTAGCTTCGGGGTTTACTAACTATGGCTACACCTTC.

The chain has TRBV2 and TRBJ2-7; D not certain. Per germline, CDR1 SNHLY and CDR2 FYNNEI. This CDR3 spans 11 amino acids. The V end was cut by 8 bases, the J end by 4 bases, with 9 bases between. The CDR3 DNA follows: TGTGCCAGCCGAAGCCAGTACGAGCAGTACTTC. It encodes CASRSQYEQYF.

This clone appeared a few times. V gene TRBV18 combines with J gene TRBJ1-5; D gene ambiguous. The CDR3 consists of 14 residues. The germline V and J ends were trimmed by 3 bases and 3 bases, with 9 bases remaining between them. Germline V gene lookup returns CDR1 KGHSH and CDR2 LQKENI. Here the CDR3 reads CASSPSTDNQPQHF. The CDR3 bases are TGTGCCAGCTCACCGTCTACGGACAATCAGCCCCAGCATTTT.